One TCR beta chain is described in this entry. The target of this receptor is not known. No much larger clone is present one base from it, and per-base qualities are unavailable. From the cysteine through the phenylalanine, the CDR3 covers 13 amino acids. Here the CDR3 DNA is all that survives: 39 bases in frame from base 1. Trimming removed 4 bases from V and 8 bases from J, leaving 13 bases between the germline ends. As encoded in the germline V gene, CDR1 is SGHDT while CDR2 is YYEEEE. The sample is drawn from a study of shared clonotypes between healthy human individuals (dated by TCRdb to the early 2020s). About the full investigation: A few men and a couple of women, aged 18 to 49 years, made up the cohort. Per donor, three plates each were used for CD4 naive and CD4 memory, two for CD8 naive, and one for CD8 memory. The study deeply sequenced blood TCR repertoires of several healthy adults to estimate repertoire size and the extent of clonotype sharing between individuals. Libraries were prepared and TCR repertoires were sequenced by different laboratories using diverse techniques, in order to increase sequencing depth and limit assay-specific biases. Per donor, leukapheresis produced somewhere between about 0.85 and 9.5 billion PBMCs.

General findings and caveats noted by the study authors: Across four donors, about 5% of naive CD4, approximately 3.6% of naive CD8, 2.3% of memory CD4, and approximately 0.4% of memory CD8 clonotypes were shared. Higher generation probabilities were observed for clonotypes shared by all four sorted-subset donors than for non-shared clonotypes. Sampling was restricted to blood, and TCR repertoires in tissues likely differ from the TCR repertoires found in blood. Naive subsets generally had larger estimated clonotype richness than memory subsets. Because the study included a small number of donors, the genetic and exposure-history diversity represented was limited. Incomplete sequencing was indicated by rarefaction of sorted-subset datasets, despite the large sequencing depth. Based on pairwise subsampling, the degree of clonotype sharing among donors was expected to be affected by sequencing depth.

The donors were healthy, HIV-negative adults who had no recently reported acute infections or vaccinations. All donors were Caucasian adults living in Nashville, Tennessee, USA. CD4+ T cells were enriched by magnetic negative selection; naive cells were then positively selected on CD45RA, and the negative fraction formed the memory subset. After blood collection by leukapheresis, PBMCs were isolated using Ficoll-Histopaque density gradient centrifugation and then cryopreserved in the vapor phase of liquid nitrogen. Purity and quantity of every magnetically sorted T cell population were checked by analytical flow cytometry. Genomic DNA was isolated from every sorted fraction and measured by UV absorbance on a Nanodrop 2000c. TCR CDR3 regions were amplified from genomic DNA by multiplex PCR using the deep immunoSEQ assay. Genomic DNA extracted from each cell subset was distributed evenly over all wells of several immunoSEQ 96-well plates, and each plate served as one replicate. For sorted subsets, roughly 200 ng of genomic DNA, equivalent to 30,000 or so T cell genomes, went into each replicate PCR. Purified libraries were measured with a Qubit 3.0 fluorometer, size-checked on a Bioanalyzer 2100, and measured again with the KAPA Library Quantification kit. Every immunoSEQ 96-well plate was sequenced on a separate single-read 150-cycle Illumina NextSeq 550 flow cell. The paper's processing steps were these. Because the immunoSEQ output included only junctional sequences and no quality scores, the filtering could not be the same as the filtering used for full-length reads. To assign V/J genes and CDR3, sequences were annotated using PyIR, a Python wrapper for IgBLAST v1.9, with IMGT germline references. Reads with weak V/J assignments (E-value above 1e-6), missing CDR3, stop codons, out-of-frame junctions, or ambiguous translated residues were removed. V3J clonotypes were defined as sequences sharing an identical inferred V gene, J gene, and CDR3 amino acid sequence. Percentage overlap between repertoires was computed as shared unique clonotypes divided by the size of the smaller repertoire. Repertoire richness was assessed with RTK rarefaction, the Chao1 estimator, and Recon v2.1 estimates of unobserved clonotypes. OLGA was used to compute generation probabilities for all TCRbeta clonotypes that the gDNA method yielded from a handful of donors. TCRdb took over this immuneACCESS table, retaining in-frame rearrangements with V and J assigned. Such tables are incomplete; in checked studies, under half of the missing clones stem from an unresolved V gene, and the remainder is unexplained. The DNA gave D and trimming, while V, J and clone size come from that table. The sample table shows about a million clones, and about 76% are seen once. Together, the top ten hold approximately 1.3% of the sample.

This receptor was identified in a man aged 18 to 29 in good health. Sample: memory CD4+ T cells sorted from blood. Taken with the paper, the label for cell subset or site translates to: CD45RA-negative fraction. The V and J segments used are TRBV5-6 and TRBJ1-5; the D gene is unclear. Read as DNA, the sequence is TGTGCCAGCAGCCTCGGACGTAATAAGCCCCAGCATTTT. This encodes CASSLGRNKPQHF.